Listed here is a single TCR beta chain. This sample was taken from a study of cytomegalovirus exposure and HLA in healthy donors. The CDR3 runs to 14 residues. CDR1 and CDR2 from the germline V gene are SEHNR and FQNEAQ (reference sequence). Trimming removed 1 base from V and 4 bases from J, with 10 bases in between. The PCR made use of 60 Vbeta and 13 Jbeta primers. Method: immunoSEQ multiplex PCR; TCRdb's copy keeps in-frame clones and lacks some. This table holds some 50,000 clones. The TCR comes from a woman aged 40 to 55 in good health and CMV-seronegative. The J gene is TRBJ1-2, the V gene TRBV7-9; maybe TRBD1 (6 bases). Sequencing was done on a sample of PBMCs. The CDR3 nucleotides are TGTGCCAGCAGCTTAGAAACAGGGCGCTATGGCTACACCTTC. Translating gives CASSLETGRYGYTF.